This T cell receptor (beta chain) was recovered during a study of vaccination effects on CD4 cells after COVID-19. Using immunoSEQ multiplex PCR, the repertoire was profiled, and TCRdb retains in-frame clones only, with some absent. Here the sample spans 60,000 to 65,000 clones, roughly 75% being singletons. Sequencing in the ViraFEST assay came after antigen-specific CD4+ T cells had been expanded with viral peptide pools, which were used to stimulate PBMC. After around 10 days in culture, the CD4+ T cells were isolated. No vaccinee had earlier SARS-CoV-2 infection, and nucleocapsid antibodies were negative. This clone has just a few counts. The antigen is not known. The sequences come from CD4+ T cells from PBMCs cultured with HCoV-OC43 spike peptides, collected before COVID-19 vaccination. Sample subset: HCoV-OC43 spike overlapping peptide pool stimulation. The receptor's source is a human donor who received a COVID-19 vaccine.

CDR3 sequence: CASSHGANRGYTF. The CDR3, as DNA: TGTGCCAGCAGCCATGGGGCGAATAGGGGCTACACCTTC. V is TRBV3-1 (or the pseudogene TRBV3-2) and J is TRBJ1-2; the D gene is possibly TRBD1 (5 bases). The V and J ends lost 3 bases and 8 bases respectively, with 13 bases between them. The germline V gene has CDR1 LGHDT and CDR2 YNNKEL (reference sequence). This CDR3 comprises 13 residues.